The 26 T cell receptor beta chains reported below all come from one sample, sequenced in a study of CD8+ T cells in alopecia areata. CD4, CD8alpha, NKG2D, NKG2ACE and other markers guided sorting of pooled cutaneous lymph node cells. RNA, once extracted, was reverse transcribed into cDNA for use as the sequencing template. The data were produced by immunoSEQ multiplex PCR, yet TCRdb's version contains in-frame clones alone and is incomplete. Listed for the sample are about 270,000 clones, none seen a single time. What was sequenced was CD4+ T cells sorted from a lymph node. The source is a C3H/HeJ mouse with alopecia areata. MHC haplotype of the strain: H2-k.

A word on this clone: Germline and genes: mouse. From the germline J gene comes the end of the CDR3, since the read stops 4 residues before it. This chain links TRBV13-1 with TRBJ1-1; no reliable D call. There are 13 residues in the CDR3. CDR1 and CDR2 from the germline V gene are NSHNY and SYGAGN. Deletions cut 6 bases from V and 0 bases from J, with 9 bases between. Incomplete CDR3 DNA: TGTGCCAGCACCTCCCGACAGAACACA. Its protein is CASTSRQNT. The CDR3, in full, reads CASTSRQNTEVFF.

In its sample, this clone was seen a few times. Here the gene names and germline are mouse. The CDR3 end is not reached by the read, which stops 4 residues before it; the germline J gene fills it in. The rearrangement links TRBV17 to TRBJ2-5; the D gene is possibly TRBD2 (6 bases). The CDR3 totals 15 residues. Germline V gene lookup returns CDR1 MNHDT and CDR2 YYDKIL. Trimming took off 5 bases at V and 2 bases at J, with 14 bases between the two ends. CDR3 residues: CASSGSMGVQDTQYF. CDR3 DNA, as far as it was read: TGTGCTAGCAGTGGGAGCATGGGGGTCCAAGAC. The entire variable domain, with the rest obtained from reference TRBV17 and TRBJ2-5, is as follows: DTTVKQNPRYKLARVGKPVNLICSQTMNHDTMYWYQKKPNQAPKLLLFYYDKILNREADTFEKFQSSRPNNSFCSLYIGSAGLEYSAMYLCASSGSMGVQDTQYFGPGTRLLVL.

Worth noting for this clone: Genes and germline come from the mouse. The read ends 4 residues early relative to the CDR3; the germline J gene fills the gap. The chain recombines TRBV19 with TRBJ2-5; D gene uncertain. CDR3 length: 15 residues. V was trimmed by 1 base and J by 2 bases, leaving 11 bases between them. Germline values: CDR1 FNHDT, CDR2 SITEND (reference sequence). The CDR3 DNA, read in part, is TGTGCCAGCAGTATAAGACAAAACCTCCAAGAC. Its protein product is CASSIRQNLQD. The complete CDR3 sequence is CASSIRQNLQDTQYF.

This clone appeared a few times. The gene names given are mouse names. The read ends 4 residues before the CDR3 terminus; that terminus is restored from the germline J gene. Different DNA sequences within this sample yield the same CDR3. This chain links TRBV1 with TRBJ2-7; 7 nucleotides match TRBD2. This CDR3 spans 14 amino acids. CDR1 and CDR2 from the germline V gene are NSQYPW and LRSPGD (reference sequence). V lost 0 bases and J lost 3; bases outside the gene matches: 2. The sequenced CDR3 bases are TGCACCTGCAGTGCAGATGCTGGGGGCTAT. This gives the protein CTCSADAGGY. The whole CDR3 protein is CTCSADAGGYEQYF.

This clone was seen a handful of times. Here the gene names and germline are mouse. The read is 4 residues too short to cover the CDR3 end, so that end is filled in from the germline J gene. This chain uses TRBV19 with TRBJ2-1, with unresolved D. Between the trimmed V and J ends, which lost 5 bases and 1 base, there was a span of 7 bases. CDR3 length: 13 residues. CDR1 is FNHDT, CDR2 SITEND, per germline (reference sequence). CDR3 protein: CASRRQNYAEQFF. Partial CDR3 DNA: TGTGCCAGCAGACGACAAAACTATGCT.

A note on this clone: Mouse names are used for the genes. The DNA ends 4 residues before the CDR3 does, and the rest of the CDR3 is filled in from the germline J gene. V usage is TRBV31 and J usage is TRBJ2-1; 8 bases agree with TRBD2. Looked up from germline, CDR1 is GKSSPN and CDR2 is SITVG. The CDR3 is 14 amino acids. The junction had 2 bases not matched to a gene; V was cut back by 0 bases and J by 4 bases. The part of the CDR3 DNA that was read is TGTGCCTGGAGTCTAGGGGACTGGTATGCT. Translated, it gives CAWSLGDWYA. The whole CDR3 protein reads CAWSLGDWYAEQFF.

This clone was counted between two and nine times. Any gene name here is a mouse gene name. The read is 4 residues too short to cover the CDR3 end, so that end is filled in from the germline J gene. The genes are TRBV19 and TRBJ2-5; the D gene is possibly TRBD1 (5 bases). The ends were cut back, 6 bases at V and 3 bases at J, with 5 bases in the middle. The CDR3 is 11 residues long. Germline V lookup: CDR1 FNHDT, CDR2 SITEND (reference sequence). CDR3 sequence reads: CASTGQDTQYF. CDR3 DNA, as far as it was read: TGTGCCAGCACAGGGCAAGAC.

This clone showed up just a few times. These gene names are mouse names. The read ends 4 residues early relative to the CDR3; the germline J gene fills the gap. V is TRBV13-1 and J is TRBJ2-3, with TRBD1 as a possible D gene (6 bases). V was clipped by 1 base and J by 0 bases, with 12 bases between them. The germline V gene has CDR1 NSHNY and CDR2 SYGAGN. The length of the CDR3 is 16 residues. The covered CDR3 bases are TGTGCCAGCAGTGATCCCCGGGACAATAGTGCAGAA. As protein: CASSDPRDNSAE. In full, the CDR3 reads CASSDPRDNSAETLYF.

This clone has a handful of counts. Each gene name is a mouse one. The read comes to an end 4 residues before the CDR3 does, leaving the germline J gene to fill in the end. The gene calls are TRBV1 and TRBJ2-1; 9 bases fit TRBD1. There are 14 residues in the CDR3. Germline CDR1 NSQYPW, CDR2 LRSPGD (reference sequence). The junction had 2 bases not matched to a gene; V was cut back by 3 bases and J by 5 bases. CDR3 bases read: TGCACCTGCAGTGCCCGGGACAGGGATGCT. This gives the protein CTCSARDRDA. The whole CDR3 is CTCSARDRDAEQFF.

This clone was observed a handful of times. Gene names and germline refer to mouse. Coverage ceases 4 residues before the CDR3 finishes, and the germline J gene fills in the end. The rearrangement uses TRBV19 and TRBJ1-1; TRBD1 is a possible D gene (6 bases). The germline V gene has CDR1 FNHDT and CDR2 SITEND (reference sequence). The CDR3 is 15 residues long. V lost 5 bases and J lost 1, with 15 bases in between. CDR3 amino acids: CASSPSGTINTEVFF. The covered CDR3 bases are TGTGCCAGCAGCCCCTCCGGGACAATAAACACA.

This clone showed up just a few times. These gene names are mouse names. The read terminates 4 residues before the CDR3 end, so the remaining end is supplied by the germline J gene. Other DNA sequences within the sample encode an identical CDR3. The V call is TRBV2, the J call TRBJ2-3, with D possibly being TRBD2 (6 bases). Trimming took off 0 bases at V and 0 bases at J, with 7 bases between the two ends. Per the germline V gene, CDR1 is LGHNA and CDR2 is YSYQKL. There are 15 residues in the CDR3. The DNA read from the CDR3 is TGTGCCAGCAGCCAAGATGGGGGTAGTGCAGAA. This sequence encodes CASSQDGGSAE. The complete CDR3 reads CASSQDGGSAETLYF.

As regards this clone: Genes and germline come from the mouse. The CDR3 end is not reached by the read, which stops 4 residues before it; the germline J gene fills it in. This chain links TRBV19 with TRBJ2-1, with D perhaps TRBD2 (7 bases). Looked up from germline, CDR1 is FNHDT and CDR2 is SITEND (reference sequence). The CDR3 covers 15 residues. The CDR3 protein is CASSIGGGRRAEQFF. The CDR3 DNA, read in part, is TGTGCCAGCAGTATAGGTGGGGGGCGCCGGGCT.

This clone has only a few counts. Mouse germline and gene names are used. Read data end 4 residues before the CDR3 end; the end is taken from the germline J gene. The V gene is TRBV19, the J gene TRBJ2-1, with 12 bases that match TRBD2. The CDR3 extends over 15 amino acids. Germline trimming cut 4 bases from V and 4 bases from J; bases unmatched to any gene: 3. Germline CDR1 and CDR2: FNHDT and SITEND (reference sequence). Partial CDR3 DNA: TGTGCCAGCAGTTCCGGACTGGGGGGGTATGCT. Translating gives CASSSGLGGYA. Given in full, the CDR3 is CASSSGLGGYAEQFF.

In its sample, this clone was seen a few times. These gene names are mouse names. The read ends 4 residues early relative to the CDR3; the germline J gene fills the gap. The same CDR3 arises from other DNA sequences in this sample as well. The chain recombines TRBV17 with TRBJ2-5, with TRBD1 as a possible D gene (5 bases). CDR1 and CDR2 (germline): MNHDT, YYDKIL. This CDR3 region has 13 residues. Incomplete CDR3 DNA: TGTGCTAGCAGTAGGCAGGGAAGGGAC. The encoded protein is CASSRQGRD. The whole CDR3 sequence reads CASSRQGRDTQYF.

This clone was detected a few times. Mouse gene names and germline throughout. Other DNA sequences in the same sample also yield this CDR3. The CDR3 bases that were read are TGTGCCTGGAGCCGGACTGGTAGTGCAGAA. Protein: CAWSRTGSAE. The whole CDR3 reads CAWSRTGSAETLYF. The rearrangement joins TRBV31 to TRBJ2-3, with 7 bases matching TRBD2. The read falls 4 residues short of the CDR3 end, and the missing part is taken from the germline J gene. The CDR3 sequence is 14 residues long. V shed 3 bases, J shed 0 bases, and the junction held 3 bases outside the gene matches. CDR1 GKSSPN and CDR2 SITVG come from the germline V gene.

This clone was seen ten or more times. Gene names refer to mouse genes. This specimen includes other DNA sequences encoding the same CDR3. Here the CDR3 reads CASSPGTGGYAEQFF. The covered CDR3 bases are TGTGCCAGCAGCCCCGGGACTGGGGGCTATGCT. The V and J genes are TRBV5 and TRBJ2-1, with 11 bases lining up with TRBD2. The sequence runs out 4 residues before the end of the CDR3; the remainder is reconstructed from the germline J gene. This CDR3 has 15 amino acids. The trim removed 4 bases at V and 3 bases at J, leaving 2 bases unmatched. The germline gives CDR1 LGHNA, CDR2 YNLKQL (reference sequence).

This clone was seen many times. Gene names and germline match the mouse. The read falls 4 residues short of the CDR3 end, and the missing part is taken from the germline J gene. Other DNA sequences from this sample encode an identical CDR3 as well. V and J are TRBV1 and TRBJ1-2, with D perhaps matching TRBD1 (6 bases). The CDR3 spans 15 residues. The germline V and J ends were trimmed by 0 bases and 0 bases, with 8 bases remaining between them. The germline gives CDR1 NSQYPW, CDR2 LRSPGD (reference sequence). CDR3 bases read: TGCACCTGCAGTGCAGATCGACAGGCAAACTCC. As protein: CTCSADRQANS. In full, the CDR3 reads CTCSADRQANSDYTF.

Concerning this clone: The gene names here belong to mouse. The read terminates 4 residues ahead of where the CDR3 ends, so the germline J gene completes it. The chain couples TRBV13-1 to TRBJ2-5; 9 nucleotides agree with TRBD1. The CDR3 is 15 residues long. V shed 3 bases and J 1 base; nucleotides not matched to a gene: 3. CDR1 and CDR2 (germline): NSHNY, SYGAGN. The CDR3 reads CASSGRDRDQDTQYF. The covered CDR3 bases are TGTGCCAGCAGTGGCCGGGACAGGGACCAAGAC.

The table lists this clone with a few counts. Genes and germline are mouse. The read halts 4 residues ahead of the CDR3 end, with the missing end drawn from the germline J gene. Different DNA sequences within this sample yield the same CDR3. The chain recombines TRBV13-2 with TRBJ2-2; 8 positions match TRBD1. Germline lookup yields CDR1 NNHNN and CDR2 SYGAGS (reference sequence). The CDR3 runs 14 residues. Trimming at V came to 0 bases and at J to 6 bases, leaving 1 base not matched to a gene. The CDR3 DNA, read in part, is TGTGCCAGCGGTGATGCAGGGGGCCCCGGG. It encodes CASGDAGGPG. The full CDR3 is CASGDAGGPGQLYF.

Points on this clone: This clone may be a read error of a much larger clone one base away. Genes and germline are mouse. The observed sequence ends 4 residues before the CDR3 terminus, with the missing tail filled in from the germline J gene. Other DNA sequences within the sample encode an identical CDR3. V and J are TRBV13-1 and TRBJ2-7, with D unclear. Germline V gene data show CDR1 as NSHNY and CDR2 as SYGAGN. The CDR3 loop spans 11 amino acids. The DNA read from the CDR3 is TGTGCCAGCAGTGCCAGATAT. Protein product: CASSARY. The whole CDR3 is CASSARYEQYF.

This clone was seen a handful of times. Genes and germline come from the mouse. The read gets to within 4 residues of the CDR3 end, and the germline J gene fills in the rest. This sequence joins TRBV13-1 and TRBJ2-7; 8 bases fit TRBD2. CDR3 length: 14 residues. V trimming: 3 bases; J trimming: 3 bases; junction bases outside the gene matches: 5. Germline V gene lookup returns CDR1 NSHNY and CDR2 SYGAGN. Partial CDR3 DNA: TGTGCCAGCAGTGGAGGGGGGGCGAACTAT. It codes for CASSGGGANY. The entire CDR3 protein is CASSGGGANYEQYF.

Details on this clone: Each gene name is a mouse one. The read comes to an end 4 residues before the CDR3 does, leaving the germline J gene to fill in the end. The genes are TRBV19 and TRBJ2-7, with TRBD2 matching 7 bases. The junction had 2 bases not matched to a gene; V was cut back by 2 bases and J by 0 bases. Germline V gives CDR1 FNHDT, CDR2 SITEND (reference sequence). The CDR3 sequence is 14 residues long. The covered CDR3 bases are TGTGCCAGCAGTATGCTGGGGGTCTCCTAT. Protein product: CASSMLGVSY. The entire CDR3 reads CASSMLGVSYEQYF. Looking up the rest from reference TRBV19 and TRBJ2-7 gives the full variable domain: GGIITQTPKFLIGQEGQKLTLKCQQNFNHDTMYWYRQDSGKGLRLIYYSITENDLQKGDLSEGYDASREKKSSFSLTVTSAQKNEMAVFLCASSMLGVSYEQYFGPGTRLTVL.

Only a few counts were recorded for this clone. Mouse gene names apply. The sequence runs out 4 residues before the end of the CDR3; the remainder is reconstructed from the germline J gene. The chain links TRBV13-1 to TRBJ2-7; no definite D call. This CDR3 has 13 residues. CDR1 and CDR2 (germline): NSHNY, SYGAGN. The sequenced part of the CDR3 DNA is TGTGCCAGCAGTGATGTAGCAGAATAT. Translation: CASSDVAEY. The CDR3 as a whole reads CASSDVAEYEQYF.

This clone appeared a few times. Mouse germline and gene names are used. From the germline J gene comes the end of the CDR3, since the read stops 4 residues before it. The chain employs TRBV31 and TRBJ2-2; the match to TRBD2 covers 11 bases. This CDR3 has 16 amino acids. V gave up 1 base and J gave up 1 base; unmatched junction bases: 2. Germline V gene data show CDR1 as GKSSPN and CDR2 as SITVG. The sequenced part of the CDR3 DNA is TGTGCCTGGAGTCCGACTGGGGGGGTAAACACCGGG. It encodes CAWSPTGGVNTG. The full CDR3 reads CAWSPTGGVNTGQLYF.

A remark on this clone: The genes and germline here are from mouse. The CDR3 end is not reached by the read, which stops 4 residues before it; the germline J gene fills it in. The gene calls are TRBV19 and TRBJ1-2, with TRBD1 identical over 10 bases. Germline trimming cut 5 bases from V and 3 bases from J; bases unmatched to any gene: 4. CDR3 length: 14 residues. Germline V gives CDR1 FNHDT, CDR2 SITEND (reference sequence). CDR3: CASRGTGVDSDYTF. CDR3 DNA, as far as it was read: TGTGCCAGCAGGGGGACAGGGGTTGACTCC.

As to this clone: The genes are named according to mouse. The read ends 4 residues before the CDR3 terminus; that terminus is restored from the germline J gene. This CDR3 is also generated by other DNA sequences in the sample. The V call is TRBV13-1, the J call TRBJ2-2, with 11 bases that match TRBD1. V dropped 5 bases and J dropped 3; count of bases not matched to a gene: 3. CDR3 length: 15 residues. Germline-derived CDR1 and CDR2 are NSHNY and SYGAGN. The DNA read from the CDR3 is TGTGCCAGCAGCCCGGGACAGGGGGACACCGGG. It encodes CASSPGQGDTG. The entire CDR3 protein reads CASSPGQGDTGQLYF.